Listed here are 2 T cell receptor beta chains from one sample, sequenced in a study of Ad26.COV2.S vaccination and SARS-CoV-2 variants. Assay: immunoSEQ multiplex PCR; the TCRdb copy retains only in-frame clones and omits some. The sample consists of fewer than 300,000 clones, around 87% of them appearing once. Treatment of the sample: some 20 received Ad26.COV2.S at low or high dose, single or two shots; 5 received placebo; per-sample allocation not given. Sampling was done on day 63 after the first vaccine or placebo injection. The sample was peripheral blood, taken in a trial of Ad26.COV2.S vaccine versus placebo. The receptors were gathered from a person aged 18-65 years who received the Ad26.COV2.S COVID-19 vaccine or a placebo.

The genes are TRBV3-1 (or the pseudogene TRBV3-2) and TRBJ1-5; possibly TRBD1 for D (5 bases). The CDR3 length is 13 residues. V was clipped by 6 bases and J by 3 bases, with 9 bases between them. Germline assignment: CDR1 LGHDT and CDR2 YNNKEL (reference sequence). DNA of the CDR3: TGTGCCAGCAGTCGACAGCACAATCAGCCCCAGCATTTT. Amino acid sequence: CASSRQHNQPQHF.

The CDR3 sequence: CASSLETSGGSEQFF. In DNA, the CDR3 is TGCGCCAGCAGCTTGGAGACTAGCGGCGGATCGGAGCAGTTCTTC. V is TRBV5-1 and J is TRBJ2-1; 9 nucleotides match TRBD2. The V segment lost 0 bases and the J segment 10 bases; nucleotides outside the gene matches: 8. Looked up from germline, CDR1 is SGHRS and CDR2 is YFSETQ. The CDR3 extends over 15 amino acids.